These 32 T cell receptor beta chains were all obtained from the same sample, sequenced in a study of blood T cell repertoires in COVID-19 (dated by TCRdb to between 2020 and 2021). Libraries came from the immunoSEQ multiplex PCR assay. This is the immuneACCESS table as TCRdb keeps it, with only in-frame sequences that have V and J called. A part of the clones is gone; compared with another copy, unresolved V genes explain less than half, and the rest is unexplained. The sample table lists 72,000 or so clones, roughly 89% of them with a count of one. The ten largest clones represent approximately 1.5% of the sample. Sequencing was done on a sample of peripheral blood. These receptors all stem from a man in his fifties or sixties with acute or convalescent COVID-19.

The chain links TRBV7-9 to TRBJ1-1; D call uncertain. CDR1 and CDR2 from the germline V gene are SEHNR and FQNEAQ (reference sequence). The V end lost 5 bases, the J end lost 10 bases, and 11 bases lay between the germline ends. The CDR3 consists of 11 residues. The CDR3 DNA reads as TGTGCCAGCAGCCCGGGATTGAGAGCTTTCTTT. It is translated as CASSPGLRAFF.

The CDR3 is CASSQLTTEQFF. The DNA of the CDR3 is TGTGCCAGCAGCCAGTTGACTACCGAGCAGTTCTTC. V and J are TRBV3-1 (or the pseudogene TRBV3-2) and TRBJ2-1; TRBD2 is a possible D gene (5 bases). The CDR3 is made up of 12 amino acids. The germline V and J ends were trimmed by 3 bases and 10 bases, with 10 bases remaining between them. In germline, CDR1 is LGHDT, CDR2 YNNKEL (reference sequence).

V usage is TRBV2 and J usage is TRBJ1-2; D may be TRBD1 (5 bases). From germline, CDR1 is SNHLY and CDR2 FYNNEI. The CDR3 is 14 amino acids. V was trimmed by 4 bases and J by 4 bases, leaving 13 bases between them. The CDR3 sequence is CASSVGGETYGYTF. The CDR3 DNA is TGTGCCAGCAGTGTCGGGGGGGAGACCTATGGCTACACCTTC.

This chain connects TRBV6-5 to TRBJ1-2; D remains unclear. Germline V CDR1 and CDR2: MNHEY, SVGAGI. The CDR3 extends over 13 amino acids. The ends were cut back, 2 bases at V and 1 base at J, with 5 bases in the middle. The CDR3 DNA reads as TGTGCCAGCAGTTACAATAGTAACTATGGCTACACCTTC. It translates to CASSYNSNYGYTF.

This clone was found once. The gene calls are TRBV10-3 and TRBJ2-1; TRBD1 matches 7 bases. V shed 2 bases, J shed 8 bases, and the junction held 15 bases outside the gene matches. Germline V gene sequence: CDR1 ENHRY, CDR2 SYGVKD. The CDR3 has 17 residues. The CDR3 reads CAISERIQGPLRDEQFF. The CDR3 nucleotides are TGTGCCATCAGTGAGAGGATACAGGGGCCTCTGAGGGATGAGCAGTTCTTC.

V and J are TRBV11-2 and TRBJ2-7, with D tentatively TRBD2 (6 bases). CDR1 SGHAT and CDR2 FQNNGV come from the germline V gene. V lost 5 bases and J 2 bases, leaving 16 bases between the germline ends. This CDR3 is 15 amino acids long. The CDR3 reads CASSLWRDSTYEQYF. In DNA form, the CDR3 reads TGTGCCAGCAGCCTCTGGAGGGACTCCACCTACGAGCAGTACTTC.

The chain uses TRBV19 and TRBJ1-1; weak D call: TRBD1 (6 bases). Germline CDR1 is LNHDA and CDR2 is SQIVND (reference sequence). The CDR3 totals 14 residues. V dropped 3 bases and J dropped 4 bases, with 12 bases sitting between them. As DNA, the CDR3 is TGTGCCAGTAGTATCGTAGGGGGAGTCACTGAAGCTTTCTTT. Encoded protein: CASSIVGGVTEAFF.

The gene calls are TRBV12-5 and TRBJ2-3; 11 bases fit TRBD2. The CDR3 totals 15 residues. Germline V gene lookup returns CDR1 LGHNT and CDR2 FRNRAP. V lost 5 bases, J lost 10 bases, and 11 bases stayed unmatched. CDR3 region: CASGAEGLAVAAQYF. CDR3 DNA: TGTGCTAGTGGTGCCGAGGGACTAGCGGTGGCGGCGCAGTATTTT.

The J gene is TRBJ2-7, the V gene TRBV10-2, with a possible D match to TRBD2 (6 bases). V lost 6 bases, J lost 1 base, and 16 bases lay in between. Germline loops: CDR1 WSHSY, CDR2 SAAADI. CDR3 length: 15 residues. CDR3 coding DNA: TGCGCCAGCAGAAACGCGGAGGGGTTTTCCTACGAGCAGTACTTC. Protein product: CASRNAEGFSYEQYF.

The rearrangement links TRBV2 to TRBJ1-5, with 8 nucleotides matching TRBD1. J was trimmed by 10 bases and V by 4 bases; bases with no gene match: 15. There are 16 residues in the CDR3. Germline lookup yields CDR1 SNHLY and CDR2 FYNNEI. CDR3 loop: CASSVPGTGLGGPQHF. The CDR3 coding sequence is TGTGCCAGCAGTGTCCCCGGGACAGGATTGGGAGGCCCCCAGCATTTT. Based on the CDR3 plus reference TRBV2 and TRBJ1-5, the full variable domain is EPEVTQTPSHQVTQMGQEVILRCVPISNHLYFYWYRQILGQKVEFLVSFYNNEISEKSEIFDDQFSVERPDGSNFTLKIRSTKLEDSAMYFCASSVPGTGLGGPQHFGDGTRLSIL.

V usage is TRBV2 and J usage is TRBJ1-5; no clear D gene. V dropped 7 bases and J dropped 4 bases, with 11 bases sitting between them. Germline V lookup: CDR1 SNHLY, CDR2 FYNNEI. The CDR3 consists of 13 residues. CDR3 residues: CASKRSPNQPQHF. The CDR3 coding sequence is TGTGCCAGCAAGCGATCGCCTAATCAGCCCCAGCATTTT.

The CDR3 nucleotides are TGTGCCAGCAGGGGGGACAGGGGACTGTCTGGAAACACCATATATTTT. Protein sequence: CASRGDRGLSGNTIYF. The chain carries TRBV19 and TRBJ1-3, with 10 bases matching TRBD1. CDR3 size: 16 residues. The V gene end was trimmed by 9 bases and the J gene end by 1 base; junction bases not matched to a gene: 9. In germline, CDR1 is LNHDA, CDR2 SQIVND (reference sequence). Variable domain in full (rest from reference TRBV19 and TRBJ1-3): DGGITQSPKYLFRKEGQNVTLSCEQNLNHDAMYWYRQDPGQGLRLIYYSQIVNDFQKGDIAEGYSVSREKKESFPLTVTSAQKNPTAFYLCASRGDRGLSGNTIYFGEGSWLTVV.

The genes are TRBV19 and TRBJ1-1, with TRBD1 matching over 8 bases. The J segment lost 0 bases and the V segment lost 1 base, leaving 10 bases of the junction unmatched. The V gene's germline CDR1 is LNHDA and CDR2 SQIVND (reference sequence). The CDR3 has 18 amino acids. The CDR3 nucleotides read TGTGCCAGTAGTATAGCGGGACAGGTATTGGTGATGAACACTGAAGCTTTCTTT. Residues: CASSIAGQVLVMNTEAFF.

V and J are TRBV7-2 and TRBJ1-2, with a possible D match to TRBD1 (5 bases). Trimming left V 5 bases short and J 2 bases short, with 12 bases between. CDR1 is SGHTA and CDR2 is FQGNSA in the germline V gene. The CDR3 spans 14 residues. This CDR3 is CASSRIGQNYGYTF. In DNA form, the CDR3 reads TGTGCCAGCAGCAGGATAGGACAAAACTATGGCTACACCTTC.

This chain connects TRBV6-5 to TRBJ2-7; no clear D. The CDR3 length is 11 residues. Germline CDR1 reads MNHEY; CDR2 reads SVGAGI. Trimming shortened V by 6 bases and J by 6 bases, and 9 bases separated the two germline ends. The CDR3 protein is CASSLGPEQYF. The CDR3, as DNA: TGTGCCAGCAGCCTCGGTCCCGAGCAGTACTTC.

This clone was detected once. The CDR3: CASSLEVRERQFF. Here the CDR3 DNA reads TGCGCCAGCAGCTTGGAGGTCCGGGAGCGGCAGTTCTTC. The genes are TRBV5-1 and TRBJ2-1, with a weak D call TRBD2 (6 bases). V was shortened by 0 bases and J by 12 bases, with 13 bases between the two germline ends. The germline V gene has CDR1 SGHRS and CDR2 YFSETQ. This CDR3 is 13 amino acids long.

This chain connects TRBV6-5 to TRBJ2-6; TRBD2 agrees at 7 bases. This CDR3 has 16 amino acids. Germline V gene sequence: CDR1 MNHEY, CDR2 SVGAGI. The ends lost 2 bases at V and 0 bases at J; junction bases unmatched: 1. CDR3 sequence (DNA): TGTGCCAGCAGTTACCGGGGGGTCTCTGGGGCCAACGTCCTGACTTTC. This encodes CASSYRGVSGANVLTF.

The CDR3 nucleotides read TGTGCCAGCTCACCCCAGAGGGGGTCAGCCGGGGAGCTGTTTTTT. The encoded protein is CASSPQRGSAGELFF. The V and J genes are TRBV18 and TRBJ2-2; maybe TRBD1 (6 bases). The CDR3 is made up of 15 amino acids. With 3 bases removed from V and 6 bases from J, the gap between germline ends came to 14 bases. Germline CDR1 KGHSH, CDR2 LQKENI.

This chain connects TRBV2 to TRBJ2-5, with TRBD1 matching over 10 bases. The germline V gene encodes CDR1 SNHLY and CDR2 FYNNEI. J was trimmed by 2 bases and V by 5 bases; bases with no gene match: 5. CDR3 length: 15 amino acids. In DNA, the CDR3 is TGTGCCAGCAGTCTCGGGACAGGGGCACAAGAGACCCAGTACTTC. Its translation is CASSLGTGAQETQYF.

This rearrangement joins TRBV6-5 to TRBJ2-1; no clear D gene. This CDR3 contains 12 residues. CDR1 MNHEY and CDR2 SVGAGI come from the germline V gene. V lost 3 bases and J 7 bases, leaving 7 bases between the germline ends. The CDR3 reads CASSYGHNEQFF. The CDR3 nucleotides read TGTGCCAGCAGTTATGGGCATAATGAGCAGTTCTTC.

In its sample, this clone was seen once. The J gene is TRBJ2-2, the V gene TRBV5-6; TRBD2 might be the D (6 bases). Germline CDR1 SGHDT, CDR2 YYEEEE. V lost 1 base, J lost 2 bases, and 9 bases lay in between. The CDR3 consists of 15 residues. The CDR3 here is CASSLPGENTGELFF. The CDR3 nucleotides are TGTGCCAGCAGCTTGCCGGGGGAAAACACCGGGGAGCTGTTTTTT.

The chain is built from TRBV12-3 or TRBV12-4 and TRBJ1-2; D is undetermined. The CDR3 runs 13 residues. Trimming took 4 bases from V and 6 from J, leaving 12 bases between them. As DNA, the CDR3 is TGTGCCAGCAGTTCCGACTGGTTCGATGGCTACACCTTC. Its translation is CASSSDWFDGYTF.

The J gene is TRBJ2-3, the V gene TRBV19; 7 bases are shared with TRBD1. The length of the CDR3 is 15 residues. The germline gives CDR1 LNHDA, CDR2 SQIVND (reference sequence). Trimming cost V 4 bases and J 3 bases; bases outside gene matches: 7. The CDR3 loop is CASSNRGLGTDTQYF. As DNA, the CDR3 is TGTGCCAGTAGTAACAGGGGTTTGGGAACAGATACGCAGTATTTT.

A note on this clone: In the same sample, other DNA sequences code for this CDR3. The V gene is TRBV6-5, the J gene TRBJ1-6; D may be TRBD1 (6 bases). Germline loops: CDR1 MNHEY, CDR2 SVGAGI. Trimming removed 6 bases at V and 5 bases at J, with 11 bases between. The CDR3 sequence is 14 residues long. This chain's CDR3 is CASRRTVDNSPLHF. The CDR3 DNA is TGTGCCAGCAGGCGGACAGTCGATAATTCACCCCTCCACTTT.

V is TRBV19 and J is TRBJ1-5, with 9 nucleotides matching TRBD1. J lost 2 bases, V lost 5 bases, and 4 bases had no gene match. CDR3 length: 15 residues. Germline assignment: CDR1 LNHDA and CDR2 SQIVND (reference sequence). The CDR3 region is CASSLRDRGNQPQHF. The DNA for the CDR3 is TGTGCCAGTAGTCTCCGGGACAGGGGCAATCAGCCCCAGCATTTT.

This chain links TRBV5-1 with TRBJ2-3; TRBD2 matches 13 bases. Trimming took 7 bases from V and 4 from J; bases not matched to a gene: 6. Germline CDR1 is SGHRS and CDR2 is YFSETQ. CDR3 length: 15 amino acids. CDR3 DNA sequence: TGCGCCAGCCGCAAGGGACTAGCGGGGCCAGATACGCAGTATTTT. Protein product: CASRKGLAGPDTQYF. Together with reference TRBV5-1 and TRBJ2-3, the CDR3 gives the full variable domain: KAGVTQTPRYLIKTRGQQVTLSCSPISGHRSVSWYQQTPGQGLQFLFEYFSETQRNKGNFPGRFSGRQFSNSRSEMNVSTLELGDSALYLCASRKGLAGPDTQYFGPGTRLTVL.

The rearrangement uses TRBV3-1 (or the pseudogene TRBV3-2) and TRBJ2-7, with TRBD1 matching over 10 bases. V shed 4 bases and J 5 bases; nucleotides not matched to a gene: 2. Germline V gene sequence: CDR1 LGHDT, CDR2 YNNKEL (reference sequence). This CDR3 region has 13 residues. The CDR3 DNA reads TGTGCCAGCAGCCTGGGACAGGGGAACGAGCAGTACTTC. This encodes CASSLGQGNEQYF.

The chain carries TRBV7-2 and TRBJ2-3; 8 nucleotides align to TRBD2. J lost 6 bases, V lost 5 bases, and 10 bases had no gene match. The CDR3 runs 15 residues. Germline V gene lookup returns CDR1 SGHTA and CDR2 FQGNSA. As DNA, the CDR3 is TGTGCCAGCAGCAGAACGGGGGGGCTGGGGGATACGCAGTATTTT. Amino acid sequence: CASSRTGGLGDTQYF.

The chain carries TRBV30 and TRBJ1-2; D is uncertain. The germline V gene has CDR1 GTSNPN and CDR2 SVGIG (reference sequence). The CDR3 has 13 amino acids. V lost 2 bases and J 8 bases, leaving 15 bases between the germline ends. Written as DNA, the CDR3 is TGTGCCTGGAGTCTAAGGACTCCAGCGGGCTACACCTTC. This codes for CAWSLRTPAGYTF.

The chain combines TRBV5-1 with TRBJ2-1; TRBD2 aligns across 14 bases. The CDR3 totals 19 residues. Germline V gene data show CDR1 as SGHRS and CDR2 as YFSETQ. Losses at the gene ends were 5 bases for V and 0 bases for J; bases not matched to a gene: 10. The CDR3 spells CASRSAGLAGASSYNEQFF. The CDR3 coding sequence is TGCGCCAGCAGGTCTGCGGGACTAGCGGGGGCTAGCTCCTACAATGAGCAGTTCTTC.

The CDR3 spells CASSFTSGDQPQHF. CDR3 bases: TGCGCCAGCAGCTTCACTTCGGGGGATCAGCCCCAGCATTTT. This sequence joins TRBV5-1 and TRBJ1-5; D perhaps matches TRBD1 (5 bases). Germline V gene data show CDR1 as SGHRS and CDR2 as YFSETQ. Trimming took off 2 bases at V and 5 bases at J, with 11 bases between the two ends. This CDR3 is 14 amino acids long.

The table lists this clone with a few counts. The genes are TRBV5-1 and TRBJ1-1; perhaps TRBD1 as D (6 bases). V was clipped by 5 bases and J by 2 bases, with 10 bases between them. The CDR3 sequence is 13 residues long. CDR1 and CDR2 (germline): SGHRS, YFSETQ. The DNA of the CDR3 is TGCGCCAGCAGTACGACAGGAAACACTGAAGCTTTCTTT. Translating gives CASSTTGNTEAFF.